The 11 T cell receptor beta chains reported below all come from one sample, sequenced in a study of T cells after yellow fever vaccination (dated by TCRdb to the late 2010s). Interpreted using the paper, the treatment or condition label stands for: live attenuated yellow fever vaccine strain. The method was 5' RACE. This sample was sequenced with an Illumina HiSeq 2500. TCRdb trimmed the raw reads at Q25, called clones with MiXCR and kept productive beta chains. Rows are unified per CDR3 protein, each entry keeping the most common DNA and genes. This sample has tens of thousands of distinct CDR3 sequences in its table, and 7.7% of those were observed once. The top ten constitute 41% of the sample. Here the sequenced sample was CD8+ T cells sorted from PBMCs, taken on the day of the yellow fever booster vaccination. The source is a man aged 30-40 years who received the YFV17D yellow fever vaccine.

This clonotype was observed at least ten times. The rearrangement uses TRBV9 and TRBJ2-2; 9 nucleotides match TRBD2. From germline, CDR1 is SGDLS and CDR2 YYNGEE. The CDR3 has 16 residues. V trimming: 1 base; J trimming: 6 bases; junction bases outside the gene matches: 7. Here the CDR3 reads CASSVMSGRTPGELFF. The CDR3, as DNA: TGTGCCAGCAGCGTAATGAGCGGGAGGACCCCCGGGGAGCTGTTTTTT. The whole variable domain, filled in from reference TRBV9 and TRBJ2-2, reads DSGVTQTPKHLITATGQRVTLRCSPRSGDLSVYWYQQSLDQGLQFLIQYYNGEERAKGNILERFSAQQFPDLHSELNLSSLELGDSALYFCASSVMSGRTPGELFFGEGSRLTVL.

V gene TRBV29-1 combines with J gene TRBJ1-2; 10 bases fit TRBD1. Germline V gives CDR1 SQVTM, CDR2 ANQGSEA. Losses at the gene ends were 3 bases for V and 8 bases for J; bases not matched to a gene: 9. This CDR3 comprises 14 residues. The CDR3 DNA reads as TGCAGCGTTGAGGGACAGGGGCCGATTAAAGGCTACACCTTC. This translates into CSVEGQGPIKGYTF.

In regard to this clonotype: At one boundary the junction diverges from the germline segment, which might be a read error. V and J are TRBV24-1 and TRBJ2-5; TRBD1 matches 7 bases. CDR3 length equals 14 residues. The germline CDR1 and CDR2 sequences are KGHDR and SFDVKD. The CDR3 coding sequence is TGTGCCATCAGTGATCTTCAGGGGGATGAGACCCAGTACTTC. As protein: CAISDLQGDETQYF.

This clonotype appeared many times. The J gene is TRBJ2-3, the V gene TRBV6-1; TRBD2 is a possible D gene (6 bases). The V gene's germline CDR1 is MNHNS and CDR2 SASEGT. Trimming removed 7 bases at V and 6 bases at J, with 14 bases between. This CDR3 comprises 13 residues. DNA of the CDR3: TGTGCCAGCAATCTCCGGGACTCGGATACGCAGTATTTT. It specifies CASNLRDSDTQYF.

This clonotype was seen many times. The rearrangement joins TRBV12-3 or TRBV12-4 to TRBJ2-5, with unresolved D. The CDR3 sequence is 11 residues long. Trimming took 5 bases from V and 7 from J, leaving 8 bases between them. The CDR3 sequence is CASSKSATQYF. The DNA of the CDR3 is TGTGCCAGCAGTAAAAGCGCGACCCAGTACTTC.

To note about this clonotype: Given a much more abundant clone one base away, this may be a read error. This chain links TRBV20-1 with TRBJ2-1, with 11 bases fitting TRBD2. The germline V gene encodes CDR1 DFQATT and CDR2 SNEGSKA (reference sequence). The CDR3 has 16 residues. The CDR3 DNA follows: TGCTGTGCGCCCAAACTAGCGGGAGAGTCTATCAATGAGCAGTTCTTC. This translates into CCAPKLAGESINEQFF.

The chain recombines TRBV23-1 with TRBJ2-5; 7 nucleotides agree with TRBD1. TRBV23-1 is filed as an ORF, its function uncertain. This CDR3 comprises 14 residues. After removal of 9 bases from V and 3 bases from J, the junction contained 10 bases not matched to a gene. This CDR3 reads CARRDSVKKETQYF. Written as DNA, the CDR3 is TGCGCCAGACGGGACAGCGTGAAGAAAGAGACCCAGTACTTC.

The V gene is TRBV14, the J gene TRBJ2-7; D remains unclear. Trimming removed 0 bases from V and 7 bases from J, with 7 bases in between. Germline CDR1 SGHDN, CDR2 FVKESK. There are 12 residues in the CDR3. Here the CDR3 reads CASSQDSLEQYF. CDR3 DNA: TGTGCCAGCAGCCAAGACTCGCTTGAGCAGTACTTC.

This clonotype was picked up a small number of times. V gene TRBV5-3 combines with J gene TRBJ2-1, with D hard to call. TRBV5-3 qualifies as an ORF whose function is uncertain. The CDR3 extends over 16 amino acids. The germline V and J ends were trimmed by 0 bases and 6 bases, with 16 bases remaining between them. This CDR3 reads CARSLAFAQQFNEQFF. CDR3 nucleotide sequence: TGTGCCAGAAGCTTGGCCTTTGCCCAACAATTCAATGAGCAGTTCTTC.

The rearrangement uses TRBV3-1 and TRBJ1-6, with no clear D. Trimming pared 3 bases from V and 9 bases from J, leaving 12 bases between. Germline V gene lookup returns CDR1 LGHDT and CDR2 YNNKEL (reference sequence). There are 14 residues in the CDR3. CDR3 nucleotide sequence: TGTGCCAGCAGCCAGGGTATTAGCGGTTCACCCCTCCACTTT. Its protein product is CASSQGISGSPLHF.

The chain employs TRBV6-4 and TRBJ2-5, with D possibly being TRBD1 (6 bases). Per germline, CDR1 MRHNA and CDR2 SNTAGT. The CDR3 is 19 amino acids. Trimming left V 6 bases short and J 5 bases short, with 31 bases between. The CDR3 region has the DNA TGTGCCAGCAGCCACGGGGCGCAGGGGCCCTTAATGGTCGCGGAGACCCAGTACTTC. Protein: CASSHGAQGPLMVAETQYF.